The present T cell receptor beta chain was sequenced within a study of Ad26.COV2.S vaccination and SARS-CoV-2 variants (dated by TCRdb to the early 2020s). Broadly, across the study: Vaccine-arm donors came from COV1001, a multicentre, randomized, double-blind, placebo-controlled phase I-IIa trial of Ad26.COV2.S in healthy adults. Dosing of Ad26.COV2.S was intramuscular, at either 5x10^10 or 1x10^11 viral particles, delivered as one shot or as two shots spaced 56 days apart. Participants in the trial were split at random into five groups of five each, receiving low-dose or high-dose Ad26.COV2.S once or twice, or else placebo on both occasions. Blinding of investigators to trial group allocation was maintained during experiments and outcome assessment. TCRbeta repertoire sequencing was used to assess the specificity and breadth of SARS-CoV-2-reactive T cell receptors after Ad26.COV2.S vaccination. A total of some 30 samples were included in the TCR-sequenced set, comprising around 20 Ad26.COV2.S vaccine recipients, 5 placebo recipients and 8 SARS-CoV-2 convalescent individuals.

The immunoSEQ Assay was the method used to sequence TCRbeta CDR3 regions. After extraction, genomic DNA underwent amplification by bias-controlled multiplex PCR, followed by high-throughput sequencing. As for the authors' bioinformatics: To quantify the absolute abundance of every unique TCRbeta CDR3 region, sequences were collapsed and filtered. T cell fraction was estimated by normalizing TCRbeta template counts to usable DNA, which was measured by amplifying reference genes present in all nucleated cells. Repertoire TCRs were annotated as SARS-CoV-2-specific when V gene, CDR3 amino acid sequence and J gene were exactly matched to a known reactive TCR set. The reference SARS-CoV-2 TCR set was obtained from MIRA and was filtered for enrichment in COVID-19-positive ImmuneCODE repertoires, whereby public or cross-reactive TCRs were removed. Drawing on the MIRA antigens, annotated TCRs were analysed further at the level of specific ORF or position within ORF. Depth was the summed frequency of annotated unique rearrangements, while breadth was defined as annotated unique rearrangements over total unique productive rearrangements. Two-sided Wilcoxon rank-sum tests were applied when comparing TCR breadth between groups. TCRdb carries this immuneACCESS record with in-frame sequences only. Its versions omit some clonotypes, under half of them owing to an unresolved V gene in the studies checked, with the rest unexplained. That table furnishes V, J and clone size, whereas the DNA furnished D and trimming. The sample records approximately 460,000 clones, roughly 87% of which are singletons. The top ten clones comprise over 1.5% of the sample.

What the authors observed across the whole study: The study lacked the statistical power to compare responses across vaccine doses or regimens. Vaccine and placebo recipients had similar non-spike TCR breadth, a finding consistent with the vaccine containing only spike. According to the authors, total T cell responses may have been underestimated by the TCR breadth and depth analyses. Compared with placebo recipients, Ad26.COV2.S recipients showed higher spike-specific TCR breadth (P = 0.0014). After vaccination, substantial breadth of spike-specific CD8+ and CD4+ T cell responses was reported.

Details on this clone: Its antigen remains undetermined. Nothing much larger sits one base from this clone, and base qualities are not available.

The CDR3 covers 14 residues, taking in both the cysteine and the phenylalanine. Only the CDR3 portion is preserved as DNA: 42 bases, with reading frame beginning at the first base. CDR1 is given as LNHDA and CDR2 as SQIVND, both from the germline V gene (reference sequence). Unmatched junction bases come to 10, with V trimmed by 6 bases and J by 6 bases. The sample's treatment or condition label, decoded: around 19 received Ad26.COV2.S at low or high dose, single or two shots; a few received placebo; per-sample allocation not given. For vaccine and placebo recipients, repertoires were sequenced using samples collected on day 63 after the first injection. In Cohort 1b, about two dozen adults aged 18-55 years were enrolled at a single site in Boston, USA, between 29 July and 7 August 2020. Ad26.COV2.S was a replication-incompetent adenovirus type 26 vector that expressed a prefusion-stabilized SARS-CoV-2 spike protein derived from the original Wuhan strain.

The chain couples TRBV19 to TRBJ1-2; TRBD1 fits 7 bases in the junction. The receptor was derived from a person between 18 and 60 years old who received the Ad26.COV2.S COVID-19 vaccine or a placebo. The starting material was peripheral blood, obtained in a trial of Ad26.COV2.S vaccine versus placebo. CDR3 reads: CASSKDRVRNGYTF. The DNA reads as follows: TGTGCCAGTAGCAAAGACAGGGTCAGGAATGGCTACACCTTC.